A selection of T cell receptor beta chains follows, all from one sample in a study of cytomegalovirus exposure and HLA in healthy donors. The table came from immunoSEQ multiplex PCR; TCRdb's copy has only in-frame clones and leaves some out. Of roughly 120,000 clones listed, around 79% are singletons. The sequencing sample was made of PBMCs. The receptor source for this set is a young woman in good health and CMV-seronegative. CDR3s include the opening cysteine and the closing phenylalanine or tryptophan. Fields, in order: D gene, clone size, J gene, V gene, CDR3 length, CDR3 protein, CDR3 DNA. The D gene is left open where the match is weak. Size tells how often a clone was seen (once, few, many) or the class of an expanded clone, and some rows leave it out.

TRBD1 NA TRBJ2-7 TRBV29-1 13 CSVDKGQGYEQYF TGCAGCGTTGACAAGGGACAGGGATACGAGCAGTACTTC
NA NA TRBJ1-5 TRBV27 14 CASSPQLGNQPQHF TGTGCCAGCAGTCCCCAACTTGGCAATCAGCCCCAGCATTTT
TRBD1 NA TRBJ1-3 TRBV27 14 CATKGQGIGNTIYF TGTGCCACCAAGGGACAGGGAATAGGAAACACCATATATTTT
TRBD2 NA TRBJ2-1 TRBV6-4 16 CASSDHGGVLRNEQFF TGTGCCAGCAGTGACCATGGGGGGGTTTTAAGAAATGAGCAGTTCTTC
TRBD1 once TRBJ2-1 TRBV5-4 12 CASSSTGGLEFF TGTGCCAGCAGCTCGACAGGGGGTCTTGAGTTCTTC
NA NA TRBJ2-7 TRBV11-2 15 CASSAPGLVIGEQYF TGTGCCAGCAGCGCTCCGGGACTCGTTATTGGCGAGCAGTACTTC
TRBD1 NA TRBJ1-4 TRBV5-1 15 CASRYLTGVDEKLFF TGCGCCAGCAGGTACCTGACAGGGGTGGATGAAAAACTGTTTTTT
TRBD1 NA TRBJ1-1 TRBV4-3 16 CASSQDARGLATEAFF TGCGCCAGCAGCCAAGATGCCAGGGGGTTGGCCACTGAAGCTTTCTTT
NA NA TRBJ1-3 TRBV10-3 15 CAISGGSTRGNTIYF TGTGCCATCAGTGGCGGGTCTACAAGGGGAAACACCATATATTTT
TRBD1 NA TRBJ2-2 TRBV7-6 17 CASSLTVDRGNTGELFF TGTGCCAGCAGCTTAACCGTGGACAGGGGGAACACCGGGGAGCTGTTTTTT
NA NA TRBJ2-7 TRBV4-2 13 CASSQAISYEQYF TGTGCCAGCAGCCAAGCCATCTCCTACGAGCAGTACTTC
NA NA TRBJ2-2 TRBV4-1 18 CASSQRRGQVSNTGELFF TGCGCCAGCAGCCAAAGAAGGGGCCAGGTATCCAACACCGGGGAGCTGTTTTTT
NA once TRBJ2-5 TRBV6-5 15 CASSRGILRRETQYF TGTGCCAGCAGTCGGGGGATTCTTCGGCGAGAGACCCAGTACTTC
NA NA TRBJ2-7 TRBV7-2 14 CASSFQGSTYEQYF TGTGCCAGCAGCTTTCAGGGCAGTACCTACGAGCAGTACTTC
NA NA TRBJ1-6 TRBV6-6 14 CASSYSSGESPLHF TGTGCCAGCAGTTACTCATCAGGGGAGTCACCCCTCCACTTT
NA few TRBJ2-7 TRBV5-1 15 CASSPTSFGIYEQYF TGCGCCAGCAGCCCGACTAGTTTTGGTATCTACGAGCAGTACTTC
TRBD2 NA TRBJ2-7 TRBV27 14 CASSMAGGRREQYF TGTGCCAGCAGTATGGCGGGAGGGCGCCGCGAGCAGTACTTC
TRBD1 NA TRBJ1-1 TRBV5-1 14 CASSGDRGNTEAFF TGCGCCAGCAGCGGAGACAGGGGGAACACTGAAGCTTTCTTT
NA NA TRBJ1-4 TRBV2 12 CASIGGDEKLFF TGTGCCAGCATCGGGGGAGATGAAAAACTGTTTTTT
NA NA TRBJ1-1 TRBV6-4 14 CASSPAGSNTEAFF TGTGCCAGCAGCCCCGCAGGGTCGAACACTGAAGCTTTCTTT
NA NA TRBJ2-7 TRBV5-5 14 CASSFGAGGYEQYF TGTGCCAGCAGCTTTGGGGCAGGCGGTTATGAGCAGTACTTC
NA NA TRBJ1-2 TRBV28 19 CASRTLTGTKTPGDYGYTF TGTGCCAGCAGAACCTTAACCGGGACAAAAACCCCAGGGGACTATGGCTACACCTTC
NA NA TRBJ1-1 TRBV4-1 15 CASSQEDGRGTEAFF TGCGCCAGCAGCCAAGAAGACGGTAGGGGCACTGAAGCTTTCTTT
NA NA TRBJ2-3 TRBV5-1 13 CASSFPGADTQYF TGCGCCAGCAGCTTTCCGGGGGCAGATACGCAGTATTTT
NA few TRBJ2-3 TRBV18 14 CASSPGGGADTQYF TGTGCCAGCTCGCCCGGAGGGGGCGCAGATACGCAGTATTTT
TRBD1 NA TRBJ2-2 TRBV27 16 CASSHRDRGSPGELFF TGTGCCAGCAGCCACCGGGACAGGGGAAGTCCCGGGGAGCTGTTTTTT
NA NA TRBJ1-1 TRBV7-6 13 CASSLVGSTEAFF TGTGCCAGCAGTTTGGTGGGGAGCACTGAAGCTTTCTTT
TRBD2 NA TRBJ2-7 TRBV10-2 15 CASSDSTSVSYEQYF TGCGCCAGCAGTGACTCGACTAGCGTGTCCTACGAGCAGTACTTC
TRBD2 NA TRBJ2-7 TRBV9 14 CASSAGLAGYEQYF TGTGCCAGCAGCGCGGGACTAGCGGGCTACGAGCAGTACTTC
NA NA TRBJ2-3 TRBV29-1 12 CSVLLVTATQYF TGCAGCGTTCTTCTAGTTACCGCTACGCAGTATTTT
NA NA TRBJ2-7 TRBV5-1 15 CASSLGTSRIYEQYF TGCGCCAGCAGCTTGGGTACTAGCCGTATCTACGAGCAGTACTTC
TRBD2 NA TRBJ2-3 TRBV4-2 15 CASSQVLFHGGGKYF TGTGCCAGCAGCCAAGTCCTCTTTCACGGCGGGGGGAAGTATTTT
TRBD1 NA TRBJ2-7 TRBV27 16 CASSYTYGQVGYEQYF TGTGCCAGCAGTTATACTTACGGACAGGTGGGCTACGAGCAGTACTTC
NA NA TRBJ2-7 TRBV11-3 15 CASSVGGTAGREQYF TGTGCCAGCAGCGTGGGCGGGACAGCCGGACGGGAGCAGTACTTC
NA NA TRBJ1-3 TRBV29-1 11 CGGGAGNTIYF TGCGGTGGAGGGGCTGGAAACACCATATATTTT
NA NA TRBJ2-3 TRBV4-1 16 CASSQDGGHYTDTQYF TGCGCCAGCAGCCAAGATGGGGGACATTACACAGATACGCAGTATTTT
TRBD1 NA TRBJ2-7 TRBV5-4 15 CASSLRIAGGSEQYF TGTGCCAGCAGCTTGAGGATTGCAGGGGGCAGCGAGCAGTACTTC
TRBD1 NA TRBJ1-2 TRBV7-8 14 CASSLDRGTYGYTF TGTGCCAGCAGCTTAGACAGGGGGACCTATGGCTACACCTTC
TRBD1 NA TRBJ1-2 TRBV29-1 14 CSVGGTGGASGYTF TGCAGCGTTGGAGGGACAGGGGGCGCGAGTGGCTACACCTTC
NA once TRBJ2-3 TRBV27 15 CASSFQGHPTDTQYF TGTGCCAGCAGTTTCCAGGGACATCCCACAGATACGCAGTATTTT
NA NA TRBJ2-1 TRBV19 12 CASSRTPYEQFF TGTGCCAGTAGTCGGACTCCGTATGAGCAGTTCTTC
NA NA TRBJ2-1 TRBV5-1 18 CASSGGQGGGLSYNEQFF TGCGCCAGCAGCGGGGGGCAGGGCGGGGGCCTCTCCTACAATGAGCAGTTCTTC
NA NA TRBJ1-2 TRBV5-5 13 CASSLDSNYGYTF TGTGCCAGCAGCTTGGATAGTAACTATGGCTACACCTTC
TRBD1 NA TRBJ2-5 TRBV5-1 18 CASSFYPPGQGIVETQYF TGCGCCAGCAGCTTTTACCCTCCGGGACAGGGCATTGTGGAGACCCAGTACTTC
NA NA TRBJ2-2 TRBV5-1 12 CASSPNTGELFF TGCGCCAGCAGCCCAAACACCGGGGAGCTGTTTTTT
TRBD1 NA TRBJ2-7 TRBV9 14 CASSLWDSAYEQYF TGTGCCAGCAGCCTATGGGACAGCGCCTACGAGCAGTACTTC
NA few TRBJ1-4 TRBV19 16 CASSKGVIGTNEKLFF TGTGCCAGTAGTAAGGGGGTTATCGGGACTAATGAAAAACTGTTTTTT
NA NA TRBJ1-1 TRBV7-5 16 CVRSLRDRSMNTEAFF TGTGTCAGAAGCCTACGGGACAGGAGTATGAACACTGAAGCTTTCTTT
NA few TRBJ2-6 TRBV7-9 15 CSSSLDSSGANVLTF TGTTCCAGCAGCCTTGACAGCTCTGGGGCCAACGTCCTGACTTTC
NA NA TRBJ2-7 TRBV11-2 14 CASSLDESRGEQYF TGTGCCAGCAGCTTAGATGAGTCAAGGGGCGAGCAGTACTTC
TRBD2 NA TRBJ2-5 TRBV6-6 12 CASMAGGETQYF TGTGCCAGCATGGCGGGGGGAGAGACCCAGTACTTC
NA NA TRBJ1-1 TRBV5-1 17 CASSLGGSGGRNTEAFF TGCGCCAGCAGCTTGGGAGGCAGCGGCGGCCGGAACACTGAAGCTTTCTTT
NA NA TRBJ2-7 TRBV7-9 14 CASSLVTATYEQYF TGTGCCAGCAGCTTAGTGACAGCTACCTACGAGCAGTACTTC
TRBD1 NA TRBJ2-7 TRBV5-5 15 CASSYRDRDFYEQYF TGTGCCAGCAGTTACCGGGACAGGGACTTCTACGAGCAGTACTTC